Each of the 12 T cell receptor beta chains below was sequenced from the same sample in a study of CD8 T cells in Susac syndrome. When the RNA was reverse transcribed, random hexamers were used with an input of roughly 0.5 to 1 ug. TCRdb recomputed calls from the immunoSEQ multiplex PCR reads with MiXCR, one row per CDR3 protein. The sample comprises 150,000 to 200,000 distinct CDR3 sequences, roughly 95% of which are singletons, and more than 0.1% rests with the top ten. The source material was CD4+ T cells from PBMCs. Receptors originate from a human donor in good health.

The genes are TRBV20-1 and TRBJ2-3, with 7 bases that match TRBD2. Germline-derived CDR1 and CDR2 are DFQATT and SNEGSKA (reference sequence). J gave up 2 bases and V 1 base, and 3 bases lay outside the gene matches. The CDR3 is 14 residues long. In DNA, the CDR3 is TGCAGTGCTAGAGTCAGCGGGATCACAGATACGCAGTATTTT. This encodes CSARVSGITDTQYF.

This sequence joins TRBV5-1 and TRBJ2-7, with D possibly being TRBD1 or TRBD2 (5 bases each). In germline, CDR1 is SGHRS, CDR2 YFSETQ. Trimming removed 0 bases from V and 6 bases from J, with 16 bases in between. The CDR3 covers 15 residues. CDR3 loop: CASSLGGNAVIEQYF. Written as DNA, the CDR3 is TGCGCCAGCAGCTTGGGGGGGAACGCGGTAATCGAGCAGTACTTC.

The gene calls are TRBV27 and TRBJ2-7, with TRBD1 matching 9 bases. This CDR3 is built from 14 residues. CDR1 and CDR2 from the germline V gene are MNHEY and SMNVEV (reference sequence). V trimming: 3 bases; J trimming: 4 bases; junction bases outside the gene matches: 4. The CDR3 bases are TGTGCCAGCAGTTTGGGGGACAGGGCATACGAGCAGTACTTC. This translates into CASSLGDRAYEQYF.

The chain carries TRBV3-1 and TRBJ2-5; D may match TRBD1 or TRBD2 (6 bases each). CDR3 length equals 17 residues. Trimming left V 6 bases short and J 9 bases short, with 29 bases between. From germline, CDR1 is LGHDT and CDR2 YNNKEL (reference sequence). The CDR3 bases are TGTGCCAGCAGACCCCAGGGGTCGTGGCAGACCAGGAGGGCCCAGTACTTC. Translation gives CASRPQGSWQTRRAQYF.

This chain joins TRBV14 and TRBJ2-1, with a tentative D call TRBD1 (6 bases). Germline CDR1 is SGHDN and CDR2 is FVKESK. This CDR3 region has 14 residues. V was trimmed by 4 bases and J by 6 bases, leaving 13 bases between them. Here the CDR3 DNA reads TGTGCCAGCAGCCCAAACAGGGCGGGCAATGAGCAGTTCTTC. Its translation is CASSPNRAGNEQFF.

This rearrangement joins TRBV28 to TRBJ2-7; D gene unclear. V lost 4 bases and J 7 bases, leaving 5 bases between the germline ends. Germline V gene data show CDR1 as MDHEN and CDR2 as SYDVKM. The length of the CDR3 is 10 residues. Here the CDR3 reads CASSSREQYF. In nucleotides, the CDR3 is TGTGCCAGCAGTTCGAGGGAGCAGTACTTC.

The CDR3, as DNA: TGTGCCAGTAGTATAGGACTAGGAGGGAAAATTCAGTACTTC. Translating gives CASSIGLGGKIQYF. This sequence joins TRBV19 and TRBJ2-4, with a tentative D call TRBD2 (6 bases). This CDR3 comprises 14 residues. The V end was cut by 1 base, the J end by 10 bases, with 14 bases between. Germline V gene lookup returns CDR1 LNHDA and CDR2 SQIVND (reference sequence).

The chain couples TRBV6-2 or TRBV6-3 to TRBJ2-1; D is uncertain. V was pared by 6 bases and J by 7 bases, with 7 bases between. CDR3 length equals 11 residues. Germline CDR1 reads MNHEY; CDR2 reads SVGEGT. CDR3 DNA sequence: TGTGCCAGCAGCGACCTTAATGAGCAGTTCTTC. It codes for CASSDLNEQFF.

The V call is TRBV20-1, the J call TRBJ2-4, with unresolved D. V lost 5 bases, J lost 0 bases, and 14 bases lay in between. The CDR3 is 15 amino acids. From germline, CDR1 is DFQATT and CDR2 SNEGSKA (reference sequence). The CDR3 is CSAQLWSLAKNIQYF. CDR3 nucleotides: TGCAGTGCTCAACTCTGGTCCTTAGCCAAAAACATTCAGTACTTC.

This sequence joins TRBV4-2 and TRBJ2-5, with 10 bases that match TRBD2. From germline, CDR1 is LGHNA and CDR2 YNFKEQ. V dropped 2 bases and J dropped 5; count of bases not matched to a gene: 8. The CDR3 contains 16 residues. The CDR3 protein is CASSQRSGRTVETQYF. The CDR3 DNA follows: TGTGCCAGCAGCCAACGTAGCGGGAGGACGGTGGAGACCCAGTACTTC.

This chain connects TRBV3-1 to TRBJ2-7; 9 nucleotides line up with TRBD2. The CDR3 loop spans 18 amino acids. The V and J ends lost 0 bases and 2 bases, in that order; junction bases with no gene match: 11. CDR1 and CDR2 (germline): LGHDT, YNNKEL (reference sequence). CDR3 nucleotide sequence: TGTGCCAGCAGCCAAGATTCGGCTAGCGGGATAGCTACCTACGAGCAGTACTTC. It translates to CASSQDSASGIATYEQYF.

The chain recombines TRBV3-1 with TRBJ2-3; tentatively, D is TRBD2 (6 bases). This CDR3 is 16 amino acids long. The ends were cut back, 3 bases at V and 1 base at J, with 14 bases in the middle. Germline CDR1 is LGHDT and CDR2 is YNNKEL (reference sequence). The CDR3 DNA reads TGTGCCAGCAGCCAGCGGGAACTACTCCGCACAGATACGCAGTATTTT. Amino acids: CASSQRELLRTDTQYF.